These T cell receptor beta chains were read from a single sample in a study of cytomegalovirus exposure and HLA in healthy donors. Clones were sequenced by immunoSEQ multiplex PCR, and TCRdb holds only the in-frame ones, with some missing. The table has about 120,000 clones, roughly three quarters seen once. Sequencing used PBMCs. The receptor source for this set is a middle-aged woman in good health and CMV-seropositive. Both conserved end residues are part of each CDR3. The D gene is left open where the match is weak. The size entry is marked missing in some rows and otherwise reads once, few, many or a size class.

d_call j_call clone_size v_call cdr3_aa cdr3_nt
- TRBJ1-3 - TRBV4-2 CASSPSLPGNTIYF TGTGCCAGCAGCCCGTCACTCCCTGGAAACACCATATATTTT
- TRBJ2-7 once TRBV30 CAWSRGAGGQYF TGTGCCTGGAGTCGGGGGGCCGGTGGGCAGTACTTC
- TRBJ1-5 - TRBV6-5 CASRQGRNQPQHF TGTGCCAGCAGACAGGGACGAAATCAGCCCCAGCATTTT
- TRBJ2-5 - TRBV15 CATSRESGGPETQYF TGTGCCACCAGCAGAGAAAGTGGGGGCCCAGAGACCCAGTACTTC
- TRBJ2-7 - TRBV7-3 CASSLGRGDYEQYF TGTGCCAGCAGCTTAGGAAGGGGTGATTACGAGCAGTACTTC
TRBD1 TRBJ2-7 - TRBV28 CASGAVGTAPYEQYF TGTGCCAGCGGTGCCGTGGGGACAGCCCCCTACGAGCAGTACTTC
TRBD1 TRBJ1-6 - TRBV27 CASSGTGRISPLHF TGTGCCAGCAGTGGGACAGGGAGGATTTCACCCCTCCACTTT
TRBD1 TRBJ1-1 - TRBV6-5 CASRFLTGGTEAFF TGTGCCAGCAGATTCCTGACAGGGGGCACTGAAGCTTTCTTT
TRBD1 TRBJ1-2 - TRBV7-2 CASSSARNRGDYGYTF TGTGCCAGCAGCTCCGCTCGGAACAGGGGAGACTATGGCTACACCTTC
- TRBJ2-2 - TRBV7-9 CSSSRTSVSQTGELFF TGTTCCAGCAGCCGGACATCGGTATCCCAGACCGGGGAGCTGTTTTTT
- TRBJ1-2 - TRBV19 CASSLWTSPRDGYTF TGTGCCAGTAGTTTATGGACTTCTCCAAGGGATGGCTACACCTTC
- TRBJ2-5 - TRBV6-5 CARDFKERETQYF TGTGCCAGGGATTTCAAGGAGAGGGAGACCCAGTACTTC
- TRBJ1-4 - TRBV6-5 CASSYSHGNEKLFF TGTGCCAGCAGTTACTCCCACGGTAATGAAAAACTGTTTTTT
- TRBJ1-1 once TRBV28 CASSFRFARAGAFF TGTGCCAGCAGTTTTCGGTTCGCGCGCGCAGGAGCTTTCTTT
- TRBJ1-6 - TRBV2 CASDGRGYNSPLHF TGTGCCAGCGATGGCAGGGGCTATAATTCACCCCTCCACTTT
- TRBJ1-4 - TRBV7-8 CASSSWQAEGNGEKLFF TGTGCCAGCAGCTCTTGGCAGGCGGAGGGTAATGGTGAAAAACTGTTTTTT
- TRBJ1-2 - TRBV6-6 CASSQQGTYGYTF TGTGCCAGCAGTCAGCAGGGGACCTATGGCTACACCTTC
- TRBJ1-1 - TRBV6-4 CASREGVRTEAFF TGTGCCAGCAGGGAGGGTGTTAGGACTGAAGCTTTCTTT
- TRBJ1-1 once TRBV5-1 CASSLLRTVNTEAFF TGCGCCAGCAGCTTACTCCGGACAGTGAACACTGAAGCTTTCTTT
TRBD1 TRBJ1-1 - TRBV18 CASSQGQDQNTEAFF TGTGCCAGCTCCCAGGGACAGGACCAGAACACTGAAGCTTTCTTT
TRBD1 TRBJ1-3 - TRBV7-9 CASSFLTGLGNTIYF TGTGCCAGCAGCTTCCTGACAGGGCTGGGAAACACCATATATTTT
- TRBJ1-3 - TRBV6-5 CASSYEGGVTGNTIYF TGTGCCAGCAGTTACGAGGGTGGGGTCACCGGAAACACCATATATTTT
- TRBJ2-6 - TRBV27 CASSPNRVPGANVLTF TGTGCCAGCTCCCCAAACAGGGTCCCTGGGGCCAACGTCCTGACTTTC
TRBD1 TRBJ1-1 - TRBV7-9 CASSNPDRGNTEAFF TGTGCCAGCAGCAATCCGGACAGGGGAAACACTGAAGCTTTCTTT
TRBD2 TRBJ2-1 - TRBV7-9 CASSSQGLAGNEQFF TGTGCCAGCAGCAGCCAGGGACTAGCGGGGAATGAGCAGTTCTTC
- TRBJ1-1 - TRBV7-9 CASSVDRLNTEAFF TGTGCCAGCAGCGTGGACAGATTGAACACTGAAGCTTTCTTT
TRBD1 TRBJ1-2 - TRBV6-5 CASSYTTGGYWGYTF TGTGCCAGCAGTTACACCACAGGGGGCTACTGGGGCTACACCTTC
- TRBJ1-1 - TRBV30 CAWSVGGWAAFF TGTGCCTGGAGTGTGGGGGGATGGGCGGCTTTCTTT
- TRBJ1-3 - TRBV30 CAWSSDSRSGNTIYF TGTGCCTGGAGTTCGGACAGCCGCTCTGGAAACACCATATATTTT
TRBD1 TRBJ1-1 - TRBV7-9 CAGGQGREHTEAFF TGTGCCGGCGGACAGGGAAGAGAACACACTGAAGCTTTCTTT
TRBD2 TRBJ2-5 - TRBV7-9 CASSLGSGRYQETQYF TGTGCCAGCAGCTTAGGTAGCGGGAGGTATCAAGAGACCCAGTACTTC
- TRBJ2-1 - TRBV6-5 CASKAGAHNEQFF TGTGCCAGTAAAGCGGGCGCACACAATGAGCAGTTCTTC
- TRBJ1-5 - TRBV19 CASSVQGLQNQPQHF TGTGCCAGTAGTGTACAGGGCTTGCAAAATCAGCCCCAGCATTTT
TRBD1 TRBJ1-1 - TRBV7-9 CASSTGTGETEAFF TGTGCCAGCAGCACCGGGACAGGGGAAACTGAAGCTTTCTTT
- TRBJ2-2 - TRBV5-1 CASSMTATTGELFF TGCGCCAGCAGCATGACAGCCACCACCGGGGAGCTGTTTTTT
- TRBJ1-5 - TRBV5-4 CASSLGVGQPQHF TGTGCCAGCAGCTTGGGGGTCGGGCAGCCCCAGCATTTT
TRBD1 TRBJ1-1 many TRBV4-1 CASSHRPLRGKTEAFF TGCGCCAGCAGCCACAGGCCCCTCAGGGGGAAGACTGAAGCTTTCTTT
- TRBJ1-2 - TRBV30 CACRRPLETGNYGYTF TGTGCCTGTCGACGGCCCCTTGAGACAGGCAACTATGGCTACACCTTC
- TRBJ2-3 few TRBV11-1 CASSSGAGWGFSTDTQYF TGTGCCAGCAGCTCTGGGGCGGGGTGGGGCTTTAGCACAGATACGCAGTATTTT
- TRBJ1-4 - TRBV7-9 CASSLAGSNEKLFF TGTGCCAGCAGTCTTGCGGGGTCTAATGAAAAACTGTTTTTT